The 8 T cell receptor beta chains listed next were all sequenced from one sample in a study of regulatory T cells in long-lasting Graves disease. Described time point: newly diagnosed GD, antithyroid drugs for less than 3 months. TCR sequences were obtained from RNA taken from PBMCs. In building TCR beta libraries, iRepertoire HTBI primers were used together with Arm-PCR of CDR3 regions. TCRdb used MiXCR to reprocess the multiplex PCR reads, holding one entry per CDR3 protein. Found here are around 470,000 distinct CDR3 sequences, around 15% of them singletons; the top ten hold under 20%. The data were also submitted as part of a second study, on T cells in Graves' hyperthyroidism and ophthalmopathy.

Source: peripheral blood mononuclear cells (PBMCs), taken at new diagnosis, from a patient treated with antithyroid drugs. Receptors originate from a woman aged 45 to 65 with Graves disease.

The DNA for the CDR3 is TGTGCCAGCAGTTTATATCAGCGGGAGGTATACACAGATACGCAGTATTTT. The encoded protein is CASSLYQREVYTDTQYF. The genes are TRBV12-3 or TRBV12-4 and TRBJ2-3, with TRBD2 matching 9 bases. This CDR3 region has 17 residues. V was pared by 2 bases and J by 2 bases, with 8 bases of the junction left unmatched.

This clonotype came up a few times. This chain joins TRBV5-1 and TRBJ2-5, with D unclear. V dropped 0 bases and J dropped 3 bases, with 21 bases sitting between them. CDR1 SGHRS and CDR2 YFSETQ come from the germline V gene. This CDR3 has 18 residues. DNA for the CDR3: TGCGCCAGCAGCTTGGCCGCCAGAGAGAGACGGAGAGAAGAGACCCAGTACTTC. Residues: CASSLAARERRREETQYF. Based on the CDR3 plus reference TRBV5-1 and TRBJ2-5, the full variable domain is KAGVTQTPRYLIKTRGQQVTLSCSPISGHRSVSWYQQTPGQGLQFLFEYFSETQRNKGNFPGRFSGRQFSNSRSEMNVSTLELGDSALYLCASSLAARERRREETQYFGPGTRLLVL.

This clonotype has only one observation. The rearrangement links TRBV3-1 to TRBJ1-4, with D perhaps TRBD1 (6 bases). Trimming cost V 4 bases and J 7 bases, with 13 bases left between them. Per the germline V gene, CDR1 is LGHDT and CDR2 is YNNKEL (reference sequence). The CDR3 is 14 amino acids. This chain's CDR3 is CASSRQATGEKLFF. Here the CDR3 DNA reads TGTGCCAGCAGCCGACAGGCAACGGGTGAAAAACTGTTTTTT.

Many counts were recorded for this clonotype. V gene TRBV10-3 combines with J gene TRBJ2-3; D gene uncertain. The CDR3 spans 16 residues. Looked up from germline, CDR1 is ENHRY and CDR2 is SYGVKD. Deletions cut 0 bases from V and 2 bases from J, with 12 bases between. The CDR3 DNA follows: TGTGCCATCAGTGAGTCTCAAAACACCAACACAGATACGCAGTATTTT. Translating it yields CAISESQNTNTDTQYF.

Turning to this clonotype: This may stem from a read error, because a much larger clone lies one nucleotide away. The chain recombines TRBV9 with TRBJ2-2, with D perhaps matching TRBD2 (6 bases). V was trimmed by 4 bases and J by 4 bases, leaving 17 bases between them. Per the germline V gene, CDR1 is SGDLS and CDR2 is YYNGEE. This CDR3 contains 16 residues. CDR3 in DNA: TGTGCCAGCAGCACACTAACGGGAGTTGGCACCGGGGAGCTGTTTTTT. It translates to CASSTLTGVGTGELFF.

This rearrangement joins TRBV7-9 to TRBJ2-3; the match to TRBD2 covers 12 bases. CDR3 length equals 18 residues. The V and J ends lost 3 bases and 0 bases, in that order; junction bases with no gene match: 7. Germline loops: CDR1 SEHNR, CDR2 FQNEAQ (reference sequence). Written as DNA, the CDR3 is TGTGCCAGCAGCTTTCCGCTAGCGGGGGGGCCGAGCACAGATACGCAGTATTTT. Translating it yields CASSFPLAGGPSTDTQYF.

In regard to this clonotype: A far larger clone is a single base away, which makes a read error likely. The chain joins TRBV5-1 to TRBJ2-7; TRBD1 matches at 8 bases. The CDR3 runs to 14 residues. The J segment lost 7 bases and the V segment lost 5 bases, leaving 11 bases of the junction unmatched. Germline CDR1 reads SGHRS; CDR2 reads YFSETQ. CDR3 in DNA: TGCGCCAGCAGGGAGGGGACAGGAAACAATGAGCAGTACTTC. It specifies CASREGTGNNEQYF.

There are a few counts of this clonotype. CDR3: CASRLEWTEAFF. The CDR3 coding sequence is TGTGCCAGCAGGCTCGAATGGACTGAAGCTTTCTTT. V is TRBV6-1 and J is TRBJ1-1; no definite D call. The V end was cut by 6 bases, the J end by 5 bases, with 10 bases between. Germline CDR1 and CDR2: MNHNS and SASEGT. The CDR3 contains 12 residues.